Each of the 10 T cell receptor beta chains below was sequenced from the same sample in a study of T cell repertoires and Cas9 in healthy adults. The repertoire was sequenced with immunoSEQ multiplex PCR; TCRdb's copy has only in-frame clones and lacks some. The profile shows more than 13,000 clones, around 90% of them singletons. Sample: Tregs (CD4+, CD25+, CD127-, CD137-, CD154-) from PBMCs; culture status not recorded. These receptors were collected from a human donor in good health.

The genes are TRBV10-3 and TRBJ2-1; D perhaps matches TRBD1 (5 bases). The V end lost 7 bases, the J end lost 2 bases, and 12 bases lay between the germline ends. Germline CDR1 ENHRY, CDR2 SYGVKD. The CDR3 is made up of 14 amino acids. For the CDR3, the DNA is TGTGCCATCACATCGACAGCTACCTACAATGAGCAGTTCTTC. Protein product: CAITSTATYNEQFF.

V and J are TRBV2 and TRBJ1-2; D perhaps matches TRBD1 (6 bases). V was clipped by 6 bases and J by 4 bases, with 18 bases between them. This CDR3 is 15 amino acids long. Per the germline V gene, CDR1 is SNHLY and CDR2 is FYNNEI. The CDR3 loop reads CASRSRGGLGYGYTF. The CDR3 bases are TGTGCCAGCAGGTCGAGGGGGGGGCTCGGCTATGGCTACACCTTC.

With respect to this clone: At one boundary the junction diverges from the germline segment, which might be a read error. Other DNA sequences from this sample encode an identical CDR3 as well. CDR3: CASSGRTGTKAYNEQFF. The CDR3 region has the DNA TGTGCTAGCAGTGGTCGGACGGGGACAAAAGCCTACAATGAGCAGTTCTTC. J is TRBJ2-1 and V is TRBV6-1; a possible D gene is TRBD1 (6 bases). CDR1 and CDR2 from the germline V gene are MNHNS and SASEGT. The CDR3 sequence is 17 residues long.

The rearrangement uses TRBV6-1 and TRBJ1-1, with D unclear. V was shortened by 4 bases and J by 4 bases, with 10 bases between the two germline ends. The germline CDR1 and CDR2 sequences are MNHNS and SASEGT. This CDR3 has 13 residues. The CDR3 nucleotides read TGTGCCAGCAGTGCTCAGGATGGCACTGAAGCTTTCTTT. The encoded protein is CASSAQDGTEAFF.

The V and J genes are TRBV6-1 and TRBJ1-5, with unresolved D. The V end was cut by 3 bases, the J end by 9 bases, with 12 bases between. The germline gives CDR1 MNHNS, CDR2 SASEGT. The CDR3 has 13 amino acids. CDR3 in amino acids: CASSDIGRAPQHF. CDR3 nucleotide sequence: TGTGCCAGCAGTGACATCGGACGGGCGCCCCAGCATTTT.

The rearrangement joins TRBV6-5 to TRBJ2-5; no firm D call. V was cut by 0 bases and J by 1 base, with 3 bases left in between. Per germline, CDR1 MNHEY and CDR2 SVGAGI. The CDR3 is 13 residues long. Here the CDR3 reads CASSYSGQETQYF. The CDR3 DNA follows: TGTGCCAGCAGTTACTCGGGCCAAGAGACCCAGTACTTC.

This chain joins TRBV6-5 and TRBJ1-1; no clear D gene. The CDR3 totals 14 residues. Germline loops: CDR1 MNHEY, CDR2 SVGAGI. V was pared by 5 bases and J by 10 bases, with 20 bases between. CDR3 bases: TGTGCCAGCAGTCACCCCGGATTGGTTGGTGGAGCTTTCTTT. Translation gives CASSHPGLVGGAFF.

This clone was detected only a few times. This chain joins TRBV10-3 and TRBJ1-4, with TRBD1 matching 10 bases. Germline V gives CDR1 ENHRY, CDR2 SYGVKD. Germline trimming cut 3 bases from V and 7 bases from J; bases unmatched to any gene: 2. This CDR3 comprises 14 residues. The CDR3 spells CAISEGTGVEKLFF. The CDR3 bases are TGTGCCATCAGTGAAGGGACAGGGGTTGAAAAACTGTTTTTT.

This chain connects TRBV6-1 to TRBJ2-7; D uncertain. This CDR3 comprises 14 residues. The V end lost 4 bases, the J end lost 6 bases, and 16 bases lay between the germline ends. Germline assignment: CDR1 MNHNS and CDR2 SASEGT. The CDR3 sequence: CASSAAVHWGEQYF. Written as DNA, the CDR3 is TGTGCCAGCAGTGCGGCGGTGCACTGGGGCGAGCAGTACTTC.

This chain connects TRBV21-1 to TRBJ2-7; the D call of TRBD1 is as the table states it, not checked on the DNA. TRBV21-1 is marked as a pseudogene. CDR3 length: 17 amino acids. DNA for the CDR3: TGTGCCAGCAGCAAAAACTCCCGGGACAGAGGGTCCTACGAGCAGTACTTC. This encodes CASSKNSRDRGSYEQYF.